This entry is about one T cell receptor beta chain. The target antigen is unknown. The data originate from a study of blood T cell dynamics during melanoma immunotherapy. Time point noted: pre-treatment baseline. Overall study findings and caveats: Disease-control patients' PBMC repertoires became either more clonal or more diverse at W3. Whether repertoire-driving clones were melanoma-specific could not be determined.

Generated by immunoSEQ multiplex PCR, the TCRdb table keeps only in-frame clones and is missing some. The profile shows tens of thousands of clones, roughly nine tenths of them singletons. The germline V gene encodes CDR1 MNHNY and CDR2 SVGAGI (reference sequence). Trimming took 7 bases from V and 0 from J, leaving 3 bases between them. This CDR3 spans 11 amino acids. The sequence was collected from a human donor with melanoma. Source: blood, taken from a patient treated with checkpoint blockade. The V gene is TRBV6-6, the J gene TRBJ1-1; D unclear. The CDR3 region is CASTLNTEAFF. The CDR3 bases are TGTGCCAGCACCCTGAACACTGAAGCTTTCTTT.